The text below deals with one T cell receptor (beta chain). Germline is not matched at one junction end, which may reflect a read error. Other DNA sequences in the same sample also yield this CDR3. The CDR3 extends over 11 amino acids. The V gene's germline CDR1 is SQVTM and CDR2 ANQGSEA. This entry is derived from a study of blood T cell repertoires in COVID-19. Study overall: T cells, B-cell-depleted T cells, or PBMCs supplied cDNA or gDNA.

The table came from immunoSEQ multiplex PCR; TCRdb's copy has only in-frame clones and leaves some out. In the table there are 100,000 or so clones, about 90% of which are singletons. The chain uses TRBV29-1 and TRBJ2-7, with D unclear. This clonotype originated in a man aged 30-40 years in a cohort sampled during active COVID-19. Sample: peripheral blood. Written as DNA, the CDR3 is TGCAGCGTTGAATGGAGCTACGAGCAATACTTC. It is translated as CSVEWSYEQYF.